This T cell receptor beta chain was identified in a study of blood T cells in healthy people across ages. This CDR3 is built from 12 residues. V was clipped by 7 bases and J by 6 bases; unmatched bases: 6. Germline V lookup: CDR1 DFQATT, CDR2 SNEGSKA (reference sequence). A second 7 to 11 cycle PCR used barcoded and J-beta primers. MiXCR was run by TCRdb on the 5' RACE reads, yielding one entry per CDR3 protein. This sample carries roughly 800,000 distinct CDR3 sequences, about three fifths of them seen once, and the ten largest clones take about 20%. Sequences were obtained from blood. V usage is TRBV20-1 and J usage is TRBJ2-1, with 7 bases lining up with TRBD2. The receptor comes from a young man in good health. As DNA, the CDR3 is TGCAGTGAGGCGGGAGTATCCAATGAGCAGTTCTTC. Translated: CSEAGVSNEQFF.